The rows below give T cell receptor beta chains drawn from one sample of a study of OX40 agonist ivuxolimab in advanced cancers. Measured with immunoSEQ multiplex PCR; TCRdb has only the in-frame clones, and not every one. This sample yields just under 75,000 clones, of which more than 85% are seen a single time; more than 0.4% belongs to the top ten. Here the sequenced sample was CD4+ or CD8+ T cells sorted from blood, taken in a trial of the OX40 agonist ivuxolimab. These TCRs come from an adult with an advanced solid tumor such as melanoma, head and neck, liver or kidney cancer. The CDR3 runs from the conserved cysteine through the conserved F or W. D genes are given only for firm matches. Clone size is not always given. Where it is, it says once, few, many or a class for expanded clones.

J,size,V,D,CDR3,DNA
TRBJ2-7,NA,TRBV2,TRBD2,CASQLMSGSYEQYF,TGTGCCAGCCAACTGATGAGCGGGAGCTACGAGCAGTACTTC
TRBJ2-7,NA,TRBV10-3,TRBD1,CAISSGQGITGTPYEQYF,TGTGCCATCAGCTCCGGACAGGGGATAACCGGGACTCCTTACGAGCAGTACTTC
TRBJ2-1,NA,TRBV27,NA,CASSLSEVIVSRQFF,TGTGCCAGCAGTTTATCGGAGGTTATAGTGTCTAGGCAGTTCTTC
TRBJ2-5,NA,TRBV6-5,NA,CASSYSYVQGPETQYF,TGTGCCAGCAGTTACTCGTATGTCCAGGGGCCAGAGACCCAGTACTTC
TRBJ1-6,NA,TRBV6-1,NA,CASSEQGTENSPLHF,TGTGCCAGCAGTGAGCAGGGGACGGAGAATTCACCCCTCCACTTT
TRBJ1-4,once,TRBV11-2,NA,CASSLGEDEKLFF,TGTGCCAGCAGCTTAGGGGAGGACGAAAAACTGTTTTTT
TRBJ2-2,NA,TRBV7-2,NA,CASSRMTGPQSTGELFF,TGTGCCAGCAGCCGCATGACAGGACCGCAGAGCACCGGGGAGCTGTTTTTT
TRBJ2-7,NA,TRBV11-2,TRBD2,CASSYSTGTSGRTYEQYF,TGTGCCAGCAGCTACTCCACCGGGACTAGCGGGAGGACCTACGAGCAGTACTTC
TRBJ2-3,NA,TRBV5-1,TRBD1,CASSLDRGGTDTQYF,TGCGCCAGCAGCTTGGACAGGGGAGGCACAGATACGCAGTATTTT
TRBJ1-4,NA,TRBV5-1,TRBD1,CASSLGQGEKLFF,TGCGCCAGCAGCCTAGGACAGGGGGAAAAACTGTTTTTT
TRBJ2-7,once,TRBV18,TRBD1,CASSPSRTGVSSYEQYF,TGTGCCAGCTCACCATCGAGGACAGGGGTAAGCTCCTACGAGCAGTACTTC
TRBJ1-5,NA,TRBV11-2,NA,CASSLGLNQPQHF,TGTGCCAGCAGCTTAGGCCTAAATCAGCCCCAGCATTTT
TRBJ1-1,NA,TRBV7-6,NA,CASSLDGVPVTEAFF,TGTGCCAGCAGCTTAGATGGGGTTCCGGTTACTGAAGCTTTCTTT
TRBJ2-1,NA,TRBV15,NA,CATSRGRQNNEQFF,TGTGCCACCAGCAGAGGGCGGCAGAACAATGAGCAGTTCTTC
TRBJ1-1,few,TRBV19,NA,CASNLQGMNTEAFF,TGTGCCAGTAACCTACAGGGTATGAACACTGAAGCTTTCTTT
TRBJ2-3,NA,TRBV29-1,NA,CSVEVVSTDTQYF,TGCAGCGTTGAGGTGGTCTCCACAGATACGCAGTATTTT
TRBJ1-4,NA,TRBV19,NA,CASSMFLANEKLFF,TGTGCCAGTAGTATGTTTCTGGCTAATGAAAAACTGTTTTTT
TRBJ2-1,NA,TRBV7-9,NA,CASSRGTNNEQFF,TGTGCCAGCAGCCGCGGGACCAACAATGAGCAGTTCTTC
TRBJ2-1,NA,TRBV4-1,TRBD2,CASSQDQAGGIQRQFF,TGCGCCAGCAGCCAAGATCAAGCGGGAGGGATACAGAGGCAGTTCTTC
TRBJ2-5,NA,TRBV7-2,NA,CASSLVYQETQYF,TGTGCCAGCAGCTTAGTTTACCAAGAGACCCAGTACTTC
TRBJ1-3,NA,TRBV4-1,NA,CASSQETSLFSSDF,TGCGCCAGCAGCCAAGAGACGAGCCTATTTTCTTCGGATTTT
TRBJ2-3,NA,TRBV6-4,NA,CASSATSFTDTQYF,TGTGCCAGCAGTGCGACCAGCTTCACAGATACGCAGTATTTT
TRBJ2-1,NA,TRBV14,TRBD2,CASSRGSSYNEQFF,TGTGCCAGCAGCCGCGGGAGCTCCTACAATGAGCAGTTCTTC
TRBJ1-5,NA,TRBV7-8,NA,CASSLPPRAQPQHF,TGTGCCAGCAGCTTACCCCCCAGGGCTCAGCCCCAGCATTTT
TRBJ2-1,once,TRBV2,NA,CASSVDNNEQFF,TGTGCCAGCAGTGTTGATAACAATGAGCAGTTCTTC
TRBJ2-7,few,TRBV9,TRBD2,CASSSSGTSGTHRPEQYF,TGTGCCAGCAGTAGTAGTGGGACTAGCGGGACCCATCGGCCCGAGCAGTACTTC
TRBJ1-5,NA,TRBV6-6,NA,CASRPTGSRDQPQHF,TGTGCCAGCAGGCCTACGGGGTCCAGGGATCAGCCCCAGCATTTT
TRBJ1-2,NA,TRBV29-1,NA,CSVGEVDYGYTF,TGCAGCGTTGGCGAGGTGGACTATGGCTACACCTTC
TRBJ1-1,NA,TRBV6-6,NA,CASSGSGMNTEAFF,TGTGCCAGCAGTGGGTCCGGAATGAACACTGAAGCTTTCTTT
TRBJ2-1,NA,TRBV6-5,NA,CASRFFEGNEQFF,TGTGCCAGCAGATTCTTCGAAGGTAATGAGCAGTTCTTC
TRBJ2-7,NA,TRBV27,TRBD1,CASRSGGTGAHEQYF,TGTGCCAGCAGATCAGGCGGGACAGGGGCCCACGAGCAGTACTTC
TRBJ2-3,NA,TRBV5-1,TRBD2,CASSSPGSGKSTDTQYF,TGCGCCAGCAGCTCCCCTGGTAGCGGGAAGAGCACAGATACGCAGTATTTT
TRBJ1-1,NA,TRBV18,NA,CASSPYREVGTEAFF,TGTGCCAGCTCACCCTACAGGGAGGTGGGCACTGAAGCTTTCTTT
TRBJ2-5,NA,TRBV28,TRBD2,CASSPLGLAGGQETQYF,TGTGCCAGCAGCCCCCTGGGACTAGCGGGAGGGCAAGAGACCCAGTACTTC
TRBJ2-1,few,TRBV7-8,TRBD2,CASSRGGSYNEQFF,TGTGCCAGCAGCCGGGGGGGTTCTTACAATGAGCAGTTCTTC
TRBJ1-1,NA,TRBV27,TRBD1,CASSLGQGRKTEAFF,TGTGCCAGCAGTTTAGGACAGGGTCGTAAGACTGAAGCTTTCTTT
TRBJ1-1,NA,TRBV5-1,NA,CASSQTVGGTEAFF,TGCGCCAGCAGCCAAACAGTGGGCGGCACTGAAGCTTTCTTT
TRBJ2-5,NA,TRBV7-8,TRBD2,CASSLVGDYWETQYF,TGTGCCAGCAGCTTAGTAGGGGACTACTGGGAGACCCAGTACTTC
TRBJ2-7,NA,TRBV30,NA,CAWSASTAPTYEQYF,TGTGCCTGGAGTGCCTCGACAGCGCCGACCTACGAGCAGTACTTC
TRBJ2-3,NA,TRBV5-1,TRBD2,CASRTNSGTNTDTQYF,TGCGCCAGCAGAACCAACTCCGGGACTAACACAGATACGCAGTATTTT
TRBJ2-3,NA,TRBV21-1,NA,CASSKAGSGSTDTQYF,TGTGCCAGCAGCAAAGCGGGTAGCGGGAGTACAGATACGCAGTATTTT
TRBJ1-5,NA,TRBV7-2,NA,CASSLRGDYSNQPQHF,TGTGCCAGCAGCTTACGGGGAGATTATAGCAATCAGCCCCAGCATTTT
TRBJ2-1,NA,TRBV11-3,TRBD2,CASSLASGTSGSGEQFF,TGTGCCAGCAGCTTAGCCTCCGGGACTAGCGGGAGCGGTGAGCAGTTCTTC
TRBJ1-3,NA,TRBV10-3,NA,CAISETGSGNTIYF,TGTGCCATCAGTGAGACAGGGTCCGGAAACACCATATATTTT
TRBJ2-2,NA,TRBV6-1,NA,CASSEVGPGELFF,TGTGCCAGCAGTGAAGTGGGTCCCGGGGAGCTGTTTTTT
TRBJ1-2,NA,TRBV19,NA,CASSIPGSAGGYTF,TGTGCCAGTAGTATTCCCGGGTCGGCTGGTGGCTACACCTTC
TRBJ2-5,NA,TRBV5-1,NA,CASSPRGGDGTQYF,TGCGCCAGCAGCCCCCGTGGGGGTGACGGGACCCAGTACTTC
TRBJ1-1,few,TRBV11-2,TRBD1,CASSSTGVTEAFF,TGTGCCAGCAGTTCAACAGGGGTCACTGAAGCTTTCTTT
TRBJ1-1,NA,TRBV11-2,TRBD1,CASSRTRTGNTEAFF,TGTGCCAGCAGCCGTACCAGGACAGGGAACACTGAAGCTTTCTTT
TRBJ1-1,NA,TRBV21-1,NA,CASSTEAFF,TGTGCCAGCAGCACTGAAGCTTTCTTT
TRBJ1-4,NA,TRBV5-8,NA,CASSLEEGLATNEKLFF,TGTGCCAGCAGCTTGGAAGAGGGGTTAGCAACTAATGAAAAACTGTTTTTT
TRBJ1-4,NA,TRBV19,NA,CASTLEGDTNEKLFF,TGTGCCAGTACCCTCGAGGGAGACACTAATGAAAAACTGTTTTTT
TRBJ1-3,NA,TRBV5-4,NA,CASSSMRDGTSGNTIYF,TGTGCCAGCAGCTCTATGAGGGACGGTACCTCTGGAAACACCATATATTTT
TRBJ2-2,NA,TRBV18,TRBD2,CASSPPTSGRNTGELFF,TGTGCCAGCTCACCACCAACTAGCGGGAGGAACACCGGGGAGCTGTTTTTT
TRBJ2-2,NA,TRBV27,NA,CASSLSGTGELFF,TGTGCCAGCAGTTTATCCGGCACCGGGGAGCTGTTTTTT
TRBJ1-3,few,TRBV10-3,NA,CAISDGARRSGNTIYF,TGTGCCATCAGTGACGGCGCACGGAGGTCTGGAAACACCATATATTTT